The 3 T cell receptor beta chains given below trace back to one sample, sequenced in a study of blood T cell repertoires in COVID-19. Here immunoSEQ multiplex PCR was the method, and the copy in TCRdb shows in-frame clones only, minus some. The data show about 130,000 clones, with more than 70% seen just once and 3.2% held by the top ten. Source material: peripheral blood. All receptors derive from an elderly woman with COVID-19, enrolled during active disease.

This chain joins TRBV2 and TRBJ1-5; a possible D gene is TRBD1 (5 bases). The length of the CDR3 is 14 residues. Germline values: CDR1 SNHLY, CDR2 FYNNEI. The V and J ends lost 2 bases and 7 bases respectively, with 12 bases between them. The CDR3 reads CASSERRGRQPQHF. CDR3 bases: TGTGCCAGCAGTGAAAGGAGGGGACGGCAGCCCCAGCATTTT.

Turning to this clone: This sample also contains other DNA sequences that code for the same CDR3. The rearrangement links TRBV5-4 to TRBJ1-1; TRBD1 agrees at 7 bases. Germline V CDR1 and CDR2: SGHNT, YYREEE (reference sequence). Trimming cost V 0 bases and J 1 base; bases outside gene matches: 0. The CDR3 is made up of 14 amino acids. For the CDR3, the DNA is TGTGCCAGCAGCTTGGACAGGGGGAACACTGAAGCTTTCTTT. This gives the protein CASSLDRGNTEAFF.

The rearrangement uses TRBV15 and TRBJ1-3; D gene ambiguous. The V and J ends lost 1 base and 0 bases respectively, with 4 bases between them. Germline V gene data show CDR1 as LNHNV and CDR2 as YYDKDF (reference sequence). The length of the CDR3 is 14 residues. The DNA of the CDR3 is TGTGCCACCAGCAGAGGGAGCTCTGGAAACACCATATATTTT. Translation gives CATSRGSSGNTIYF.